This TCR beta chain was recorded in a study of cytomegalovirus exposure and HLA in healthy donors. Across the study: One earlier analysis, a look at 150 million to 200 million T cells, found roughly 110 million unique TCR beta sequences. Findings and limits, study-wide: In vitro experiments confirmed that three CMV-associated chains were specific for CMV antigens.

On this clone itself: Antigen specificity is unknown.

The PCR used 60 Vbeta and 13 Jbeta primers. The table came from immunoSEQ multiplex PCR; TCRdb's copy has only in-frame clones and leaves some out. The data hold 100,000 to 150,000 clones, with 80% to 85% observed a single time. The V end lost 1 base, the J end lost 6 bases, and 16 bases lay between the germline ends. Germline loops: CDR1 KGHSH, CDR2 LQKENI. This CDR3 region has 16 residues. This TCR was sampled from a woman between 40 and 55 years old in good health and CMV-seronegative. The genes are TRBV18 and TRBJ2-1; TRBD2 might be the D (6 bases). The sample taken for sequencing was PBMCs. CDR3 bases: TGTGCCAGCTCACCACAAGGAGCGGGCTCGACCAATGAGCAGTTCTTC. Encoded protein: CASSPQGAGSTNEQFF.